The 27 T cell receptor beta chains below come from one sample, sequenced in a study of cytomegalovirus exposure and HLA in healthy donors. 60 Vbeta and 13 Jbeta primers were used in PCR. The method was immunoSEQ multiplex PCR; TCRdb's version includes in-frame clones alone and lacks a portion of them. The sample records about 160,000 clones, about 79% being singletons. What was sequenced was PBMCs. The receptor source for this set is a man in his fifties in good health and CMV-seropositive.

V and J are TRBV30 and TRBJ1-6; 7 bases line up with TRBD1. Germline V gives CDR1 GTSNPN, CDR2 SVGIG (reference sequence). This CDR3 is 14 amino acids long. With V trimmed by 6 bases and J by 9 bases, 11 bases remained unmatched. CDR3 DNA sequence: TGTGCCTGTGAGGGGGCGTCCCCCGGTTCACCCCTCCACTTT. This gives the protein CACEGASPGSPLHF.

This chain uses TRBV6-4 with TRBJ2-1, with 7 bases that match TRBD2. The germline gives CDR1 MRHNA, CDR2 SNTAGT. J lost 7 bases, V lost 8 bases, and 17 bases had no gene match. The CDR3 length is 16 residues. CDR3 sequence reads: CASGRDPAGSMNEQFF. DNA of the CDR3: TGTGCCAGCGGCAGGGACCCAGCGGGGTCTATGAATGAGCAGTTCTTC.

The chain couples TRBV19 to TRBJ1-2; 7 bases match TRBD1. The CDR3 is 14 residues long. Trimming cost V 10 bases and J 4 bases; bases outside gene matches: 12. The germline V gene has CDR1 LNHDA and CDR2 SQIVND (reference sequence). CDR3 region: CATYSGTAGYGYTF. CDR3 DNA sequence: TGTGCCACCTACTCTGGGACAGCAGGCTATGGCTACACCTTC. Full variable domain (missing parts from reference TRBV19 and TRBJ1-2): DGGITQSPKYLFRKEGQNVTLSCEQNLNHDAMYWYRQDPGQGLRLIYYSQIVNDFQKGDIAEGYSVSREKKESFPLTVTSAQKNPTAFYLCATYSGTAGYGYTFGSGTRLTVV.

CDR3 DNA: TGCGCCAGCACCCGAGGGGGTCTGGAGACCCAGTACTTC. Protein sequence: CASTRGGLETQYF. This chain connects TRBV5-1 to TRBJ2-5; TRBD1 might be the D (6 bases). Trimming shortened V by 6 bases and J by 5 bases, and 14 bases separated the two germline ends. The CDR3 loop spans 13 amino acids. CDR1 and CDR2 from the germline V gene are SGHRS and YFSETQ. The full variable domain, with the rest looked up from reference TRBV5-1 and TRBJ2-5, is KAGVTQTPRYLIKTRGQQVTLSCSPISGHRSVSWYQQTPGQGLQFLFEYFSETQRNKGNFPGRFSGRQFSNSRSEMNVSTLELGDSALYLCASTRGGLETQYFGPGTRLLVL.

This sequence joins TRBV15 and TRBJ1-1; 7 bases match TRBD1. V dropped 0 bases and J dropped 1; count of bases not matched to a gene: 5. Germline loops: CDR1 LNHNV, CDR2 YYDKDF (reference sequence). The CDR3 extends over 16 amino acids. The CDR3 DNA sequence: TGTGCCACCAGCAGAGATAGGGGGCAGGCGAACACTGAAGCTTTCTTT. This translates into CATSRDRGQANTEAFF.

This chain links TRBV7-6 with TRBJ2-1; maybe TRBD1 (6 bases). Trimming took 2 bases from V and 5 from J, leaving 13 bases between them. This CDR3 has 15 amino acids. CDR1 is SGHVS and CDR2 is FNYEAQ in the germline V gene. CDR3 DNA: TGTGCCAGCAGCTTACCCGGGACACTTGACAATGAGCAGTTCTTC. Translation: CASSLPGTLDNEQFF. The full variable domain, with the rest looked up from reference TRBV7-6 and TRBJ2-1, is GAGVSQSPRYKVTKRGQDVALRCDPISGHVSLYWYRQALGQGPEFLTYFNYEAQQDKSGLPNDRFSAERPEGSISTLTIQRTEQRDSAMYRCASSLPGTLDNEQFFGPGTRLTVL.

The chain carries TRBV6-5 and TRBJ1-2; no clear D. This CDR3 is 16 amino acids long. The germline CDR1 and CDR2 sequences are MNHEY and SVGAGI. V was clipped by 2 bases and J by 6 bases, with 19 bases between them. The CDR3 loop is CASSYGSGKGSHGYTF. In DNA, the CDR3 is TGTGCCAGCAGTTACGGGTCGGGTAAAGGCAGTCATGGCTACACCTTC.

The rearrangement links TRBV2 to TRBJ2-1; D is possibly TRBD1 (5 bases). Trimming pared 3 bases from V and 8 bases from J, leaving 17 bases between. This CDR3 has 15 amino acids. Germline lookup yields CDR1 SNHLY and CDR2 FYNNEI. CDR3 loop: CASSDGHPGTYEQFF. The CDR3 bases are TGTGCCAGCAGTGACGGACACCCGGGCACGTATGAGCAGTTCTTC.

The V gene is TRBV15, the J gene TRBJ1-5; possible D gene TRBD1, 6 bases. Trimming pared 0 bases from V and 6 bases from J, leaving 12 bases between. Germline V lookup: CDR1 LNHNV, CDR2 YYDKDF (reference sequence). The CDR3 length is 15 residues. The CDR3 region is CATSRDRGAAQPQHF. The CDR3 nucleotides are TGTGCCACCAGCAGAGATCGGGGGGCGGCTCAGCCCCAGCATTTT.

The chain is built from TRBV5-1 and TRBJ2-2; 9 bases fit TRBD1. CDR1 and CDR2 from the germline V gene are SGHRS and YFSETQ. V was pared by 4 bases and J by 3 bases, with 4 bases of the junction left unmatched. This CDR3 region has 15 residues. The CDR3 is CASSQGQGYTGELFF. The CDR3, as DNA: TGCGCCAGCAGCCAGGGACAGGGTTACACCGGGGAGCTGTTTTTT.

The chain couples TRBV2 to TRBJ2-7, with TRBD2 matching 12 bases. CDR1 SNHLY and CDR2 FYNNEI come from the germline V gene. Germline trimming cut 5 bases from V and 2 bases from J; bases unmatched to any gene: 4. The CDR3 contains 15 residues. The CDR3 DNA reads TGTGCCAGCAGTCTCGGACTAGCGGGAACCTACGAGCAGTACGTC. This translates into CASSLGLAGTYEQYV.

V is TRBV4-1 and J is TRBJ1-1; D remains unclear. Germline V CDR1 and CDR2: MGHRA, YSYEKL. The CDR3 is 14 amino acids. V was clipped by 5 bases and J by 4 bases, with 14 bases between them. In DNA form, the CDR3 reads TGCGCCAGCAGCTCCCAATACCTGGCCACTGAAGCTTTCTTT. This gives the protein CASSSQYLATEAFF.

This rearrangement joins TRBV7-9 to TRBJ2-3; 9 positions agree with TRBD2. V shed 1 base, J shed 8 bases, and the junction held 7 bases outside the gene matches. Germline V gene lookup returns CDR1 SEHNR and CDR2 FQNEAQ (reference sequence). This CDR3 comprises 15 residues. CDR3 residues: CASSLVAGGPVTQYF. The CDR3 region has the DNA TGTGCCAGCAGCTTAGTGGCGGGGGGGCCCGTTACGCAGTATTTT.

This chain connects TRBV6-1 to TRBJ1-4; D gene unclear. The CDR3 length is 15 residues. CDR1 MNHNS and CDR2 SASEGT come from the germline V gene. V lost 5 bases and J lost 3, with 13 bases in between. The CDR3 sequence is CASSLYVEANEKLFF. The CDR3 nucleotides read TGTGCCAGCAGTTTATATGTGGAGGCTAATGAAAAACTGTTTTTT.

The rearrangement joins TRBV15 to TRBJ2-5, with a possible D match to TRBD2 (6 bases). V was pared by 0 bases and J by 5 bases, with 16 bases between. Germline assignment: CDR1 LNHNV and CDR2 YYDKDF (reference sequence). The CDR3 runs to 16 residues. CDR3 in amino acids: CATSRDRIPSVETQYF. The CDR3 DNA reads as TGTGCCACCAGCAGAGATAGGATCCCTAGCGTCGAGACCCAGTACTTC.

CDR3 sequence reads: CASKGGGPSSYNEQFF. DNA for the CDR3: TGTGCCAGTAAGGGGGGAGGGCCAAGCTCCTACAATGAGCAGTTCTTC. The chain joins TRBV30 to TRBJ2-1, with D maybe TRBD2 (7 bases). The CDR3 extends over 16 amino acids. Germline V CDR1 and CDR2: GTSNPN, SVGIG (reference sequence). The V end was cut by 8 bases, the J end by 0 bases, with 20 bases between.

This clone was counted a few times. V and J are TRBV19 and TRBJ1-2; a weak D match, TRBD1 (6 bases). The CDR3 length is 16 residues. CDR1 is LNHDA, CDR2 SQIVND, per germline (reference sequence). With 2 bases removed from V and 5 bases from J, the gap between germline ends came to 18 bases. As DNA, the CDR3 is TGTGCCAGTAGTATACCGGGACATCAAGAAGGGTATGGCTACACCTTC. It specifies CASSIPGHQEGYGYTF.

V usage is TRBV5-8 and J usage is TRBJ2-3, with 14 bases lining up with TRBD2. Trimming at V came to 0 bases and at J to 5 bases, leaving 5 bases not matched to a gene. Germline V gene sequence: CDR1 SGHTS, CDR2 YDEGEE. This CDR3 comprises 17 residues. CDR3 in DNA: TGTGCCAGCAGCTTGGGGGGACTAGCGGGAGCTGGAGATACGCAGTATTTT. It is translated as CASSLGGLAGAGDTQYF.

The table lists this clone with a few counts. V gene TRBV18 combines with J gene TRBJ1-1, with a possible D match to TRBD1 (5 bases). V lost 3 bases to trimming and J lost 0 bases, with 14 bases between them. CDR1 KGHSH and CDR2 LQKENI come from the germline V gene. The CDR3 runs to 16 residues. In nucleotides, the CDR3 is TGTGCCAGCTCACCGGGAGGGACTCAACTGAACACTGAAGCTTTCTTT. This codes for CASSPGGTQLNTEAFF.

V is TRBV5-1 and J is TRBJ2-3; 8 bases map to TRBD1. This CDR3 has 14 amino acids. The germline CDR1 and CDR2 sequences are SGHRS and YFSETQ. The J segment lost 2 bases and the V segment lost 3 bases, leaving 2 bases of the junction unmatched. CDR3 sequence (DNA): TGCGCCAGCAGCTCGGGACAGGTCACAGATACGCAGTATTTT. This gives the protein CASSSGQVTDTQYF.

The CDR3 here is CASSPLGSRQYDNSPLHF. The DNA for the CDR3 is TGTGCCAGCAGCCCCCTGGGTTCCAGACAGTACGATAATTCACCCCTCCACTTT. The rearrangement uses TRBV5-6 and TRBJ1-6; D is perhaps TRBD1 (5 bases). V shed 4 bases and J shed 5 bases, with 22 bases lying between them. Per germline, CDR1 SGHDT and CDR2 YYEEEE. The length of the CDR3 is 18 residues.

The chain combines TRBV7-8 with TRBJ2-7, with D maybe TRBD1 (5 bases). Trimming pared 4 bases from V and 3 bases from J, leaving 19 bases between. Germline CDR1 and CDR2: SGHVS and FQNEAQ. The CDR3 covers 16 residues. CDR3: CASSSLGDSVFYEQYV. Written as DNA, the CDR3 is TGTGCCAGCAGCTCGCTAGGAGACAGCGTTTTCTACGAGCAGTACGTC.

The gene calls are TRBV27 and TRBJ1-2; 12 bases line up with TRBD1. The CDR3 is made up of 17 amino acids. The V gene end was trimmed by 6 bases and the J gene end by 4 bases; junction bases not matched to a gene: 12. From germline, CDR1 is MNHEY and CDR2 SMNVEV (reference sequence). The CDR3 loop is CASSSVGTGGISYGYTF. CDR3 DNA sequence: TGTGCCAGCAGCTCAGTAGGGACAGGGGGCATCTCCTATGGCTACACCTTC.

CDR3 amino acids: CASSYSFGTANTEAFF. CDR3 in DNA: TGTGCCAGCAGTTACTCGTTTGGGACAGCGAACACTGAAGCTTTCTTT. The chain recombines TRBV6-5 with TRBJ1-1; 7 bases fit TRBD1. The V segment lost 0 bases and the J segment 1 base; nucleotides outside the gene matches: 5. Germline CDR1 reads MNHEY; CDR2 reads SVGAGI. The CDR3 is 16 amino acids.

V is TRBV7-9 and J is TRBJ2-5; possible D gene TRBD2, 5 bases. The V and J ends lost 1 base and 0 bases respectively, with 9 bases between them. This CDR3 has 15 amino acids. CDR1 is SEHNR, CDR2 FQNEAQ, per germline (reference sequence). The CDR3, as DNA: TGTGCCAGCAGCTTAGGGGAGACCTACCAAGAGACCCAGTACTTC. As protein: CASSLGETYQETQYF.

The chain employs TRBV9 and TRBJ2-3, with a weak D call TRBD1 (6 bases). Trimming shortened V by 3 bases and J by 2 bases, and 16 bases separated the two germline ends. Germline values: CDR1 SGDLS, CDR2 YYNGEE. The CDR3 has 16 residues. The CDR3 DNA is TGTGCCAGCAGCGCCGACAGGTTTGGGGACACAGATACGCAGTATTTT. Residues: CASSADRFGDTDTQYF. The variable domain in full, completed from reference TRBV9 and TRBJ2-3, reads DSGVTQTPKHLITATGQRVTLRCSPRSGDLSVYWYQQSLDQGLQFLIQYYNGEERAKGNILERFSAQQFPDLHSELNLSSLELGDSALYFCASSADRFGDTDTQYFGPGTRLTVL.

The chain combines TRBV7-9 with TRBJ2-5, with 7 bases lining up with TRBD1. Germline assignment: CDR1 SEHNR and CDR2 FQNEAQ (reference sequence). Trimming at V came to 5 bases and at J to 5 bases, leaving 17 bases not matched to a gene. CDR3 size: 17 residues. The CDR3 protein is CASSRRRGTGVPETQYF. The CDR3 DNA sequence: TGTGCCAGCAGCCGACGCAGGGGAACAGGGGTTCCGGAGACCCAGTACTTC.